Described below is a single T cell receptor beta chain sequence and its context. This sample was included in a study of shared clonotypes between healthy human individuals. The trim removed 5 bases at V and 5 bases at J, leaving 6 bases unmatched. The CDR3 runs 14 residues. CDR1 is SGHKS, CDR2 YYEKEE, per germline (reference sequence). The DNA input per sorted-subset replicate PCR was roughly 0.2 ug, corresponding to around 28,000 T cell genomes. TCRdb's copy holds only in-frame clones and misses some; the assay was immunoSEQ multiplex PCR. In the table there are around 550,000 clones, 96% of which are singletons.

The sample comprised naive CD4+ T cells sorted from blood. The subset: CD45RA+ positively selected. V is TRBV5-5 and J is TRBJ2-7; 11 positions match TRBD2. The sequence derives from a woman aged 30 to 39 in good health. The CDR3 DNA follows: TGTGCCAGCAGGACCACTAGCGGGAGCAACGAGCAGTACTTC. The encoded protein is CASRTTSGSNEQYF.